Reported below is one T cell receptor (beta chain). At one end, the junction sequence differs from germline, possibly due to a read error. Using unique molecular identifiers, the investigators prepared the TCRbeta library. A single record per CDR3 protein comes from TCRdb applying MiXCR to the PCR reads. The repertoire holds 780,000 or so distinct CDR3 sequences, with less than 20% as singletons. This CDR3 is built from 16 residues. Per germline, CDR1 SEHNR and CDR2 FQNEAQ (reference sequence). The data stem from a study of T-cell reconstitution after alpha-beta-depleted transplantation in children. The source was PBMCs, mostly from graft donor cells, collected 360 days after TCRalphabeta/CD19-depleted stem cell transplant. The receptor's source is a male patient younger than 18 who had a stem cell transplant for acute lymphoblastic leukemia, so the T cells may come from the graft donor. The chain has TRBV7-9 and TRBJ1-5, with D perhaps matching TRBD1 (6 bases). The CDR3 sequence: CASSFPRQEASQPQQF. CDR3 in DNA: TGTGCCAGCAGCTTCCCTCGACAGGAAGCGAGTCAGCCCCAGCAATTT.